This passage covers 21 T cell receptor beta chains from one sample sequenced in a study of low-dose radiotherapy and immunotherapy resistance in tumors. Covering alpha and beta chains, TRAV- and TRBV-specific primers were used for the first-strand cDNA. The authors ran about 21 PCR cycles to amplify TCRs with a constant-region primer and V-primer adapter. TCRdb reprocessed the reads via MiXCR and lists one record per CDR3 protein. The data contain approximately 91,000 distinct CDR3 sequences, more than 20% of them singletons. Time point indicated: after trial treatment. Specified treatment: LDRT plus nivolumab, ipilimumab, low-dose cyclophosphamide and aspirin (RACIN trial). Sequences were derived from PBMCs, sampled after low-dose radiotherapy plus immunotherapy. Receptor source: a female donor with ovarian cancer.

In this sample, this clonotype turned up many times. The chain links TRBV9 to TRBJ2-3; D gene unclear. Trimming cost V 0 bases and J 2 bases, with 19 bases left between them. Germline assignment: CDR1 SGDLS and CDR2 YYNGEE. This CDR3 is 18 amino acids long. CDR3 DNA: TGTGCCAGCAGCGTAGGGAACTCCCCCAACGCTTACACAGATACGCAGTATTTT. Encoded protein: CASSVGNSPNAYTDTQYF.

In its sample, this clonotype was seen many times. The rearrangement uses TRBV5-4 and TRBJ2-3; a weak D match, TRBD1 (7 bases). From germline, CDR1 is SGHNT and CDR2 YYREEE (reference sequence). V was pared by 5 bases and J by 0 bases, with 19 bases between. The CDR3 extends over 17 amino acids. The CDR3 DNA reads TGTGCCAGCAGTTCCGGAGGGGGCGGGGCTAGCACAGATACGCAGTATTTT. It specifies CASSSGGGGASTDTQYF.

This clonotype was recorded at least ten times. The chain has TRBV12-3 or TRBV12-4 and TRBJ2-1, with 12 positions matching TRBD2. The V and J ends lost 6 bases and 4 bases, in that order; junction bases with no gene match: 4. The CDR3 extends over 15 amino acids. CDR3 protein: CASSTTSGGYNEQFF. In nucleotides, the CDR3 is TGTGCCAGCAGCACAACTAGCGGGGGGTACAATGAGCAGTTCTTC.

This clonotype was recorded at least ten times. CDR3 nucleotides: TGTGCCAGTAGTACCGGGTCTCCACTTTACGAGCAGTACTTC. Encoded protein: CASSTGSPLYEQYF. J is TRBJ2-7 and V is TRBV19; D is undetermined. The germline CDR1 and CDR2 sequences are LNHDA and SQIVND (reference sequence). The CDR3 is 14 amino acids. V lost 4 bases, J lost 4 bases, and 14 bases lay in between.

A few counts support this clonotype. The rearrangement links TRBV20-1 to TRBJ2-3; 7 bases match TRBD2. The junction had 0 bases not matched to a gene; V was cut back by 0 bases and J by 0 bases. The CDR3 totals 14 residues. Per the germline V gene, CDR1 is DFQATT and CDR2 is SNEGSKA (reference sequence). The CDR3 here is CSARDSGSTDTQYF. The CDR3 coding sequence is TGCAGTGCTAGAGATAGCGGGAGCACAGATACGCAGTATTTT.

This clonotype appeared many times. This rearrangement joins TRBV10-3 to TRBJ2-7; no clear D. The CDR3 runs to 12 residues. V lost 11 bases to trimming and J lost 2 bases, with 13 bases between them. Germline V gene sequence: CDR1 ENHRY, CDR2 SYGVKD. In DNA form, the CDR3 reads TGTGCCTCGGGTTCGAACCCCTACGAGCAGTACTTC. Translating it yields CASGSNPYEQYF.

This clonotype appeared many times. CDR3 region: CASSVGMNTEAFF. In DNA, the CDR3 is TGCGCCAGCAGCGTCGGGATGAACACTGAAGCTTTCTTT. This rearrangement joins TRBV5-1 to TRBJ1-1; D is unresolved. There are 13 residues in the CDR3. Per the germline V gene, CDR1 is SGHRS and CDR2 is YFSETQ. V lost 4 bases and J lost 0, with 7 bases in between.

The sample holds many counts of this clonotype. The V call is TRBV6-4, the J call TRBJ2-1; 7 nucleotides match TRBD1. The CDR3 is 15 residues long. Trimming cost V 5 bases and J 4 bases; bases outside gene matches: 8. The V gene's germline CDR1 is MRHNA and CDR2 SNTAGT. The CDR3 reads CASSIGGQTYNEQFF. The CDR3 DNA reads TGTGCCAGCAGTATAGGGGGACAGACATACAATGAGCAGTTCTTC.

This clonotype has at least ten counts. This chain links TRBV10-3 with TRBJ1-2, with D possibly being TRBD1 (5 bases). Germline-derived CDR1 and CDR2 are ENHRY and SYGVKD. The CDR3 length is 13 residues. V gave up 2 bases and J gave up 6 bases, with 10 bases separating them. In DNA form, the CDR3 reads TGTGCCATCAGTGAGCGGGAGGGGCATGGCTACACCTTC. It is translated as CAISEREGHGYTF.

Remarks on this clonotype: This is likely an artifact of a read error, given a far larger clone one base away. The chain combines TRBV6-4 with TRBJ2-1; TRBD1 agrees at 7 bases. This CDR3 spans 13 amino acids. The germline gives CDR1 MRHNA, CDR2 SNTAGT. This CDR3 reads CAISEDRDRAQFF. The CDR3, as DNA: TGTGCCATCAGTGAGGACCGGGACAGAGCGCAGTTCTTC.

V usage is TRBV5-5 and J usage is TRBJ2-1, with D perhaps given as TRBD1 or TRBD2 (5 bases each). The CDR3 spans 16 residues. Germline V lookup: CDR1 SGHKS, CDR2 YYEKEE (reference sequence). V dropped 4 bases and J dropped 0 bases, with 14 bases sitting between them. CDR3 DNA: TGTGCCAGCAGCGAAGGGGCGGACTTCTCCTACAATGAGCAGTTCTTC. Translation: CASSEGADFSYNEQFF. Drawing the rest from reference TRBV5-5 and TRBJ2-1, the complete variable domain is DAGVTQSPTHLIKTRGQQVTLRCSPISGHKSVSWYQQVLGQGPQFIFQYYEKEERGRGNFPDRFSARQFPNYSSELNVNALLLGDSALYLCASSEGADFSYNEQFFGPGTRLTVL.

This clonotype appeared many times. This chain's CDR3 is CASSLGEGEQFF. CDR3 nucleotides: TGTGCCAGCAGCTTGGGAGAGGGTGAGCAGTTCTTC. This chain connects TRBV5-6 to TRBJ2-1, with D perhaps TRBD2 (5 bases). The germline V and J ends were trimmed by 0 bases and 9 bases, with 7 bases remaining between them. The CDR3 has 12 amino acids. In germline, CDR1 is SGHDT, CDR2 YYEEEE. The variable domain in full, with the rest retrieved from reference TRBV5-6 and TRBJ2-1, is DAGVTQSPTHLIKTRGQQVTLRCSPKSGHDTVSWYQQALGQGPQFIFQYYEEEERQRGNFPDRFSGHQFPNYSSELNVNALLLGDSALYLCASSLGEGEQFFGPGTRLTVL.

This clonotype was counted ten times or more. As DNA, the CDR3 is TGTGCCTGTGGGGGTTCCCTCGACGGGAACACTGAAGCTTTCTTT. Translated: CACGGSLDGNTEAFF. This chain connects TRBV30 to TRBJ1-1; D possibly corresponds to TRBD1 (5 bases). Germline CDR1 is GTSNPN and CDR2 is SVGIG (reference sequence). V shed 6 bases and J shed 1 base, with 18 bases lying between them. This CDR3 contains 15 residues.

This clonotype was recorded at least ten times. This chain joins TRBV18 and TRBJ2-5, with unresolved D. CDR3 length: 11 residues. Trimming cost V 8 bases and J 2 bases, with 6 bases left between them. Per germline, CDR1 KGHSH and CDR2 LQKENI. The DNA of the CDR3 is TGTGCCAGCAGCCCTCAAGAGACCCAGTACTTC. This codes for CASSPQETQYF.

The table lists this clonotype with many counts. The DNA for the CDR3 is TGTGCCAGCAGTGGGCTACAGGGGGCACATGGCTACACCTTC. Its protein product is CASSGLQGAHGYTF. The rearrangement joins TRBV25-1 to TRBJ1-2; 9 bases agree with TRBD1. The V and J ends lost 4 bases and 6 bases, in that order; junction bases with no gene match: 6. CDR1 and CDR2 (germline): MGHDK, SYGVNS. The CDR3 loop spans 14 amino acids.

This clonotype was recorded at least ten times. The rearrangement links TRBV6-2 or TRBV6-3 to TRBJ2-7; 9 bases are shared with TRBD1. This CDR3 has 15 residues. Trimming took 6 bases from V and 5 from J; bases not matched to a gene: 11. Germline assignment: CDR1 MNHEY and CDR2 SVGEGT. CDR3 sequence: CASSPPSDRGHEQYF. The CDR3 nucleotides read TGTGCCAGCAGCCCCCCCTCGGACAGGGGTCACGAGCAGTACTTC.

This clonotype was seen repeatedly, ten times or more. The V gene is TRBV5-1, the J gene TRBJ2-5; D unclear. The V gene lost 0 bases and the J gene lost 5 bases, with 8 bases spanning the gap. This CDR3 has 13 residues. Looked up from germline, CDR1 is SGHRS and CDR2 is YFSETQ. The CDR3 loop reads CASSLAQRETQYF. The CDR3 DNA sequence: TGCGCCAGCAGCTTGGCCCAACGCGAGACCCAGTACTTC.

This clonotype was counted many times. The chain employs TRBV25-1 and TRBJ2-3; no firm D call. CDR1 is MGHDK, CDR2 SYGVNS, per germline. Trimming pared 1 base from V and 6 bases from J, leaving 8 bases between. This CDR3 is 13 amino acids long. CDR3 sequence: CASSESSADTQYF. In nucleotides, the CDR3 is TGTGCCAGCAGTGAATCGTCTGCGGATACGCAGTATTTT. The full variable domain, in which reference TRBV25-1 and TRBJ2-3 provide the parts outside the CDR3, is EADIYQTPRYLVIGTGKKITLECSQTMGHDKMYWYQQDPGMELHLIHYSYGVNSTEKGDLSSESTVSRIRTEHFPLTLESARPSHTSQYLCASSESSADTQYFGPGTRLTVL.

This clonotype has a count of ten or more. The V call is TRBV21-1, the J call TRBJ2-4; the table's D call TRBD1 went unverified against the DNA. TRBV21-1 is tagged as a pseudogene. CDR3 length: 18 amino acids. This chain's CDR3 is CASSKSPRGHLPKNIQYF. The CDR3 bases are TGTGCCAGCAGCAAAAGCCCACGGGGGCACCTTCCGAAAAACATTCAGTACTTC.

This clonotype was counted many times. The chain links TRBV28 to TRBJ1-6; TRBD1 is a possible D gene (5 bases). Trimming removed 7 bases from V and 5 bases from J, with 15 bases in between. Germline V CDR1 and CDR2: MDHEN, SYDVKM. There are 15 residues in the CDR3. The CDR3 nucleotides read TGTGCCAGCACCCGAACAGGAAACAATAATTCACCCCTCCACTTT. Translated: CASTRTGNNNSPLHF.

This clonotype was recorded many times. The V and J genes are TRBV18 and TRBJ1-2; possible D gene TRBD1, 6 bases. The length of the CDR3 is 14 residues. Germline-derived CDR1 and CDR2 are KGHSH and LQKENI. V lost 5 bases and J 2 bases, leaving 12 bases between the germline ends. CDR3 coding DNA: TGTGCCAGCTCAAGGACAGCGAACAACTATGGCTACACCTTC. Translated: CASSRTANNYGYTF. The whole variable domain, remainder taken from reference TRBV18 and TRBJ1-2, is NAGVMQNPRHLVRRRGQEARLRCSPMKGHSHVYWYRQLPEEGLKFMVYLQKENIIDESGMPKERFSAEFPKEGPSILRIQQVVRGDSAAYFCASSRTANNYGYTFGSGTRLTVV.